One and the same sample provided the 21 T cell receptor beta chains below, sequenced in a study of T cell clonality in common variable immunodeficiency. Study-wide results and caveats: Fewer deletions and N-nucleotide insertions were reportedly seen in common variable immunodeficiency TCR beta sequences.

What these receptors recognize is not known. TCRdb keeps only in-frame clones here, not all; method: immunoSEQ multiplex PCR. This sample includes some 28,000 clones with no singletons; its ten biggest clones take up less than 35%. The sample comprised peripheral blood mononuclear cells. The source is a human donor with common variable immunodeficiency.

This clone was found a few times. The read halts 3 residues ahead of the CDR3 end, with the missing end drawn from the germline J gene. This sequence joins TRBV7-9 and TRBJ1-2; 8 bases are a match to TRBD1. J was trimmed by 4 bases and V by 3 bases; bases with no gene match: 4. CDR3 length: 14 amino acids. Germline loops: CDR1 SEHNR, CDR2 FQNEAQ (reference sequence). The chain's CDR3 is CASSFAGGAYGYTF. The CDR3 DNA, read in part, is TGTGCCAGCAGCTTCGCAGGGGGCGCCTATGGC.

This clone appeared many times. The read ends 3 residues before the CDR3 terminus; that terminus is restored from the germline J gene. The chain combines TRBV19 with TRBJ2-2; D not resolved. There are 14 residues in the CDR3. The V gene lost 5 bases and the J gene lost 1 base, with 8 bases spanning the gap. Germline lookup yields CDR1 LNHDA and CDR2 SQIVND (reference sequence). CDR3 in amino acids: CASSGSGNTGELFF. The DNA read from the CDR3 is TGTGCCAGTAGTGGGTCAGGGAACACCGGGGAG.

CDR3 DNA (partial): TGTGCCAGCAGCTCTGGTCCCTTAGGGAATGAAAAA. It yields the protein CASSSGPLGNEK. The whole CDR3 reads CASSSGPLGNEKLFF. The chain links TRBV7-2 to TRBJ1-4; D ambiguous. The read finishes 3 residues shy of the CDR3 end, and the germline J gene is used to complete it. There are 15 residues in the CDR3. V was trimmed by 4 bases and J by 5 bases, leaving 14 bases between them. The V gene's germline CDR1 is SGHTA and CDR2 FQGNSA.

There are a few counts of this clone. The CDR3 end lies 3 residues beyond the end of the read and is filled in from the germline J gene. This chain links TRBV7-2 with TRBJ2-2; tentative D call: TRBD2 (5 bases). Trimming stripped 4 bases from V and 5 bases from J, with 11 bases between. The length of the CDR3 is 14 residues. Per germline, CDR1 SGHTA and CDR2 FQGNSA. The CDR3 bases that were read are TGTGCCAGCAGCTCAAGCGGCGTGACCGGGGAG. This sequence encodes CASSSSGVTGE. The whole CDR3 is CASSSSGVTGELFF.

Note on this clone: Sequencing ends 3 residues short of the CDR3 end; the germline J gene provides the rest. The V call is TRBV18, the J call TRBJ1-1; D gene unclear. The CDR3 sequence is 14 residues long. Germline CDR1 reads KGHSH; CDR2 reads LQKENI. The CDR3 protein is CASSPPETVAEAFF. The covered CDR3 bases are TGTGCCAGCTCACCACCGGAAACTGTAGCCGAA.

There are many counts of this clone. From the germline J gene comes the end of the CDR3, since the read stops 3 residues before it. The chain employs TRBV19 and TRBJ1-1, with D perhaps TRBD1 (5 bases). CDR1 and CDR2 (germline): LNHDA, SQIVND (reference sequence). CDR3 length: 12 residues. The DNA read from the CDR3 is TGTGCCAGTAGTATGAACTCAGGGAGT. It codes for CASSMNSGS. In full, the CDR3 is CASSMNSGSAFF.

This clone has only a few counts. The read ends 3 residues before the CDR3 terminus; that terminus is restored from the germline J gene. The V call is TRBV30, the J call TRBJ1-5; a possible D gene is TRBD1 (6 bases). The CDR3 is 13 residues long. Trimming took off 0 bases at V and 6 bases at J, with 9 bases between the two ends. Germline CDR1 GTSNPN, CDR2 SVGIG (reference sequence). Partial CDR3 DNA: TGTGCCTGGAGTGTACAGGGTCGTCAGCCC. Translated: CAWSVQGRQP. The CDR3 in full is CAWSVQGRQPQHF.

This clone was detected only a few times. The read ends 3 residues early relative to the CDR3; the germline J gene fills the gap. The chain employs TRBV2 and TRBJ2-5; 10 nucleotides agree with TRBD1. Germline V lookup: CDR1 SNHLY, CDR2 FYNNEI. The CDR3 is 15 amino acids. Trimming cost V 7 bases and J 1 base; bases outside gene matches: 6. CDR3 DNA, as far as it was read: TGTGCCAGCACCTTAGGACAGGGGGGCCAAGAGACC. Translating gives CASTLGQGGQET. The entire CDR3 reads CASTLGQGGQETQYF. Combining the CDR3 with reference TRBV2 and TRBJ2-5 gives the whole variable domain EPEVTQTPSHQVTQMGQEVILRCVPISNHLYFYWYRQILGQKVEFLVSFYNNEISEKSEIFDDQFSVERPDGSNFTLKIRSTKLEDSAMYFCASTLGQGGQETQYFGPGTRLLVL.

This clone was picked up many times. The read finishes 3 residues shy of the CDR3 end, and the germline J gene is used to complete it. V gene TRBV20-1 combines with J gene TRBJ2-1; 7 bases fit TRBD2. Germline V gene sequence: CDR1 DFQATT, CDR2 SNEGSKA (reference sequence). The CDR3 sequence is 16 residues long. Trimming took 4 bases from V and 0 from J; bases not matched to a gene: 9. CDR3 in amino acids: CSAKPGTTLSYNEQFF. Incomplete CDR3 DNA: TGCAGTGCTAAACCCGGGACTACCCTCTCCTACAATGAG.

This clone was picked up a small number of times. The read terminates 3 residues before the CDR3 end, so the remaining end is supplied by the germline J gene. The rearrangement joins TRBV19 to TRBJ2-1; D perhaps matches TRBD2 (5 bases). The germline V and J ends were trimmed by 5 bases and 8 bases, with 10 bases remaining between them. The CDR3 loop spans 12 amino acids. Per germline, CDR1 LNHDA and CDR2 SQIVND (reference sequence). The DNA read from the CDR3 is TGTGCCAGTAGTGACTACCTGGATGAG. Translation: CASSDYLDE. Given in full, the CDR3 is CASSDYLDEQFF.

This clone was observed many times. The read ends 3 residues early relative to the CDR3; the germline J gene fills the gap. The J gene is TRBJ2-5, the V gene TRBV7-9; D unclear. V lost 2 bases and J lost 2, with 9 bases in between. The CDR3 covers 14 residues. Looked up from germline, CDR1 is SEHNR and CDR2 is FQNEAQ (reference sequence). The covered CDR3 bases are TGTGCCAGCAGCTTATTAGCAGTTCAAGAGACC. Encoded protein: CASSLLAVQET. The whole CDR3 sequence reads CASSLLAVQETQYF.

This clone has only a few counts. The CDR3 end lies 3 residues beyond the end of the read and is filled in from the germline J gene. The genes are TRBV7-2 and TRBJ2-5; 9 bases map to TRBD1. The CDR3 sequence is 13 residues long. CDR1 and CDR2 (germline): SGHTA, FQGNSA. V gave up 6 bases and J gave up 4 bases; unmatched junction bases: 3. CDR3 in amino acids: CASSTGGRETQYF. CDR3 DNA (partial): TGTGCCAGCAGTACAGGGGGCCGAGAGACC.

As for this clone: The sequence runs out 3 residues before the end of the CDR3; the remainder is reconstructed from the germline J gene. The V gene is TRBV30, the J gene TRBJ2-1; tentative D call: TRBD2 (5 bases). The CDR3 length is 15 residues. Trimming pared 1 base from V and 9 bases from J, leaving 19 bases between. Per germline, CDR1 GTSNPN and CDR2 SVGIG (reference sequence). The CDR3 sequence is CAWSGIMGKAGEQFF. The covered CDR3 bases are TGTGCCTGGAGTGGAATCATGGGAAAGGCGGGTGAG.

Remarks on this clone: The read comes to an end 3 residues before the CDR3 does, leaving the germline J gene to fill in the end. The chain links TRBV19 to TRBJ1-2; 7 bases agree with TRBD1. Germline V gene data show CDR1 as LNHDA and CDR2 as SQIVND (reference sequence). This CDR3 spans 14 amino acids. Unmatched junction bases numbered 6, after V lost 3 bases and J lost 5 bases. This chain's CDR3 is CASSILAGGYGYTF. CDR3 DNA (partial): TGTGCCAGTAGTATTTTGGCAGGGGGATATGGC. The variable domain in full, with the rest retrieved from reference TRBV19 and TRBJ1-2, is DGGITQSPKYLFRKEGQNVTLSCEQNLNHDAMYWYRQDPGQGLRLIYYSQIVNDFQKGDIAEGYSVSREKKESFPLTVTSAQKNPTAFYLCASSILAGGYGYTFGSGTRLTVV.

This clone was seen repeatedly, ten times or more. The CDR3 end lies 3 residues beyond the end of the read and is filled in from the germline J gene. The rearrangement joins TRBV15 to TRBJ2-1, with TRBD1 identical over 12 bases. The V segment lost 2 bases and the J segment 6 bases; nucleotides outside the gene matches: 5. This CDR3 comprises 16 residues. Germline lookup yields CDR1 LNHNV and CDR2 YYDKDF (reference sequence). The CDR3 bases that were read are TGTGCCACCAGCAGACCGGGACAGGGGGCTATCAATGAG. The encoded protein is CATSRPGQGAINE. The whole CDR3 protein reads CATSRPGQGAINEQFF.

As regards this clone: The read is 3 residues too short to cover the CDR3 end, so that end is filled in from the germline J gene. The rearrangement links TRBV7-9 to TRBJ2-3, with TRBD1 matching over 8 bases. The CDR3 runs 14 residues. The trim removed 5 bases at V and 5 bases at J, leaving 6 bases unmatched. Germline CDR1 SEHNR, CDR2 FQNEAQ (reference sequence). CDR3 bases read: TGTGCCAGCAGCCCCAGGGGGCGCGGAGATACG. It is translated as CASSPRGRGDT. The entire CDR3 protein reads CASSPRGRGDTQYF.

This clone was counted many times. Read sequence stops 3 residues before the CDR3 end, and the germline J gene provides the missing end. The chain combines TRBV19 with TRBJ1-6; D gene ambiguous. V lost 1 base, J lost 8 bases, and 6 bases lay in between. There are 13 residues in the CDR3. Germline V lookup: CDR1 LNHDA, CDR2 SQIVND (reference sequence). The CDR3 protein is CASSIALDSPLHF. Incomplete CDR3 DNA: TGTGCCAGTAGTATAGCTCTCGATTCACCC.

This clone was detected a few times. The read finishes 3 residues shy of the CDR3 end, and the germline J gene is used to complete it. The chain combines TRBV6-2 or TRBV6-3 with TRBJ1-5; the match to TRBD1 covers 8 bases. The CDR3 length is 15 residues. V was clipped by 6 bases and J by 4 bases; unmatched bases: 8. Germline CDR1 is MNHEY and CDR2 is SVGEGT. CDR3 DNA (partial): TGTGCCAGCAGCCGCGGTGACAGGGGAAATCAGCCC. It encodes CASSRGDRGNQP. The full CDR3 sequence reads CASSRGDRGNQPQHF.

In its sample, this clone was seen a few times. The missing CDR3 end, 3 residues past where the read stops, is filled in from the germline J gene. V gene TRBV7-6 combines with J gene TRBJ1-5; D ambiguous. The germline V and J ends were trimmed by 1 base and 1 base, with 5 bases remaining between them. Germline V gene sequence: CDR1 SGHVS, CDR2 FNYEAQ. CDR3 length equals 14 residues. The CDR3 is CASSLEGSNQPQHF. The part of the CDR3 DNA that was read is TGTGCCAGCAGCTTAGAGGGCAGCAATCAGCCC.

For this clone: The read comes to an end 3 residues before the CDR3 does, leaving the germline J gene to fill in the end. This sequence joins TRBV20-1 and TRBJ2-7; possible D gene TRBD1, 5 bases. Germline V gives CDR1 DFQATT, CDR2 SNEGSKA (reference sequence). Deletions cut 4 bases from V and 3 bases from J, with 16 bases between. The CDR3 contains 14 residues. The CDR3 protein is CSAIGDSEVYEQYF. The sequenced CDR3 bases are TGCAGTGCTATTGGTGACAGCGAAGTCTACGAG.

This clone was recorded a few times. The read gets to within 3 residues of the CDR3 end, and the germline J gene fills in the rest. The chain employs TRBV18 and TRBJ1-1; TRBD1 matches at 7 bases. Germline CDR1 KGHSH, CDR2 LQKENI. This CDR3 region has 14 residues. V was clipped by 3 bases and J by 0 bases; unmatched bases: 1. The part of the CDR3 DNA that was read is TGTGCCAGCTCACCGGGACAGATGAACACTGAA. Translating gives CASSPGQMNTE. The complete CDR3 protein is CASSPGQMNTEAFF. The full variable domain, its missing parts supplied by reference TRBV18 and TRBJ1-1, is NAGVMQNPRHLVRRRGQEARLRCSPMKGHSHVYWYRQLPEEGLKFMVYLQKENIIDESGMPKERFSAEFPKEGPSILRIQQVVRGDSAAYFCASSPGQMNTEAFFGQGTRLTVV.